Listed below are T cell receptor beta chains from one sample, sequenced in a study of shared clonotypes between healthy human individuals. The method was immunoSEQ multiplex PCR; TCRdb's version includes in-frame clones alone and lacks a portion of them. Of 760,000 or so clones in the sample, around 96% are singletons; the top ten hold about 0.25%. Sequenced: naive CD8+ T cells sorted from blood. The origin of the receptors is a man aged 25-40 years in good health. Each CDR3 is given without its conserved first and last residue. Each record gives: CDR3 length, V gene, CDR3 protein.

length: 19; V: TRBV7-2; CDR3: ASSLAGVSAGAPGWSYEQY
length: 10; V: TRBV7-9; CDR3: ASSFGQEEAF
length: 9; V: TRBV5-6; CDR3: ASSYGQDAQ
length: 12; V: TRBV27; CDR3: ASYHQGRSYEQY
length: 12; V: TRBV7-9; CDR3: ASSFDRDGEKLF
length: 13; V: TRBV27; CDR3: ASSLSAGGPYEQY
length: 12; V: TRBV5-8; CDR3: ASSSRGLGTEAF
length: 13; V: TRBV7-9; CDR3: ASRSHGTGEEKLF
length: 16; V: TRBV5-4; CDR3: ASRGSGRLFDTADTQY
length: 11; V: TRBV28; CDR3: ASSFLSTDTQY
length: 17; V: TRBV9; CDR3: ASSVYILDTHSGANVLT
length: 13; V: TRBV9; CDR3: ASGKGQGSNEKLF
length: 14; V: TRBV7-9; CDR3: ASSLARLTALYGYT
length: 13; V: TRBV5-4; CDR3: ASSLRQGENTEAF
length: 14; V: TRBV9; CDR3: ASSPFVSGSRNEQF
length: 9; V: TRBV28; CDR3: ASSFIETQY
length: 12; V: TRBV6-5; CDR3: ASSYRSADNEQF
length: 13; V: TRBV7-9; CDR3: ASGGTSGWAGELF
length: 11; V: TRBV7-2; CDR3: ASSFDDSLEEF
length: 14; V: TRBV7-9; CDR3: ASSPYLGGDTGELF
length: 12; V: TRBV9; CDR3: ASSSRARVDEQY
length: 16; V: TRBV28; CDR3: ASRNRDRSASADTEAF
length: 12; V: TRBV19; CDR3: ASSIGMWNTEAF
length: 12; V: TRBV19; CDR3: ASSLQGVGNEQY
length: 12; V: TRBV7-2; CDR3: ASSLGQNNYGYT
length: 10; V: TRBV6-5; CDR3: ASSYDLNEQY
length: 10; V: TRBV7-8; CDR3: ASSFGSNEQF
length: 13; V: TRBV4-1; CDR3: ASSWSQSDNQPQH
length: 13; V: TRBV7-9; CDR3: ASSSPSPPNTEAF
length: 11; V: TRBV29-1; CDR3: RSGTGRTGELF
length: 11; V: TRBV27; CDR3: ASSPSNTGELF
length: 12; V: TRBV2; CDR3: AFQVTSITDTQY
length: 11; V: TRBV11-3; CDR3: ASSDRGRHEQY
length: 13; V: TRBV27; CDR3: ASSLRGFPSYEQY
length: 10; V: TRBV27; CDR3: ASSANTGELF
length: 16; V: TRBV21-1; CDR3: ASSKVSEAGMYQETQY
length: 12; V: TRBV10-2; CDR3: ASGGSFSYNEQF
length: 9; V: TRBV4-3; CDR3: ASSQSGEQY
length: 17; V: TRBV7-6; CDR3: ASSLALGLAGDYSYEQF
length: 13; V: TRBV7-9; CDR3: ASSFGLGPLYEQY
length: 12; V: TRBV7-9; CDR3: ASSSGQSNQPQH
length: 14; V: TRBV4-3; CDR3: ASSQGAGLSNQPQH
length: 12; V: TRBV9; CDR3: ASSAGTTINEQF
length: 11; V: TRBV19; CDR3: ACRFSGANVLT
length: 12; V: TRBV11-3; CDR3: ASSAAGEGGEQF
length: 13; V: TRBV4-1; CDR3: ASSPGTGGPYEQY
length: 13; V: TRBV30; CDR3: AWSAASGTGNEQF
length: 8; V: TRBV2; CDR3: ARGYNEQF